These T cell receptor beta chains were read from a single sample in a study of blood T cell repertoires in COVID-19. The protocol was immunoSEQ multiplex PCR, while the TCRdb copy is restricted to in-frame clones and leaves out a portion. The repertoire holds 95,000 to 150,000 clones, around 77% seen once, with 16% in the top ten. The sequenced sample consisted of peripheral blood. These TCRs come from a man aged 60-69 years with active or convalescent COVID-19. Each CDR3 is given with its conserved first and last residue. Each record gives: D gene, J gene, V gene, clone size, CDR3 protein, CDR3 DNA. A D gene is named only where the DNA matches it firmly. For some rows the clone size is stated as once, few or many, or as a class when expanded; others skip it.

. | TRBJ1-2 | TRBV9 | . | CASYGNPNYGYTF | TGTGCCAGTTACGGGAATCCCAACTATGGCTACACCTTC
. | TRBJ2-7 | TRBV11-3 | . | CASSLWTAEDYEQYF | TGTGCCAGCAGCTTATGGACAGCCGAAGACTACGAGCAGTACTTC
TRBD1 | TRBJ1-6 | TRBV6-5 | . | CASSSRGNSPLHF | TGTGCCAGCAGTTCCAGGGGGAATTCACCCCTCCACTTT
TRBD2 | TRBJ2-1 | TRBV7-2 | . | CASTQSRRAAGEGKFF | TGTGCCAGCACCCAATCCCGGCGGGCAGCGGGGGAGGGGAAGTTCTTC
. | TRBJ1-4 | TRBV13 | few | CASSQGSSREKLFF | TGTGCCAGCAGCCAAGGGAGTAGCAGGGAAAAACTGTTTTTT
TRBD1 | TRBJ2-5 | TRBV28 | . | CASSSSQGPGETQYF | TGTGCCAGCAGTTCTTCACAGGGGCCGGGGGAGACCCAGTACTTC
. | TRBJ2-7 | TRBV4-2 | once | CASSQVGGGKYEQYF | TGTGCCAGCAGCCAAGTTGGAGGGGGCAAATACGAGCAGTACTTC
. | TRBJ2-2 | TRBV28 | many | CAVQLGFANTGELFF | TGTGCCGTCCAACTAGGGTTCGCGAACACCGGGGAGCTGTTTTTT
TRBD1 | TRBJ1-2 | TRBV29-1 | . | CSAEGQGLGYTF | TGCAGCGCCGAGGGACAGGGATTAGGCTACACCTTC
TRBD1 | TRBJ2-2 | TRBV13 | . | CASSRTGGFGGELFF | TGTGCCAGCAGCCGGACAGGGGGCTTCGGCGGGGAGCTGTTTTTT
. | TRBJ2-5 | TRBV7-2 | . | CASTPLGGQETQYF | TGTGCCAGCACCCCCCTAGGCGGGCAAGAGACCCAGTACTTC
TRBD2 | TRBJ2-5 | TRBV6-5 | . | CASRHGLAGAETQYF | TGTGCCAGCAGGCACGGACTAGCGGGAGCGGAGACCCAGTACTTC
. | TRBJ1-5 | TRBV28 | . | CASSRYRAYQPQHF | TGTGCCAGCAGCCGTTACAGGGCCTATCAGCCCCAGCATTTT
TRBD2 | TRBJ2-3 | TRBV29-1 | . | CSSRTSGSADTQYF | TGCAGCTCTAGGACTAGCGGGAGCGCAGATACGCAGTATTTT
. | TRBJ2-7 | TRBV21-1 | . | CASSNGVGLASSEQYF | TGTGCCAGCAGCAATGGAGTAGGACTAGCGTCTTCCGAGCAGTACTTC
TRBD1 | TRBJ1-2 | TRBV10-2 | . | CASDRGYGYTF | TGCGCCAGCGACAGGGGCTATGGCTACACCTTC
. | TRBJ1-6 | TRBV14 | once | CASSHGYNSPLHF | TGTGCCAGCAGCCACGGGTATAATTCACCCCTCCACTTT